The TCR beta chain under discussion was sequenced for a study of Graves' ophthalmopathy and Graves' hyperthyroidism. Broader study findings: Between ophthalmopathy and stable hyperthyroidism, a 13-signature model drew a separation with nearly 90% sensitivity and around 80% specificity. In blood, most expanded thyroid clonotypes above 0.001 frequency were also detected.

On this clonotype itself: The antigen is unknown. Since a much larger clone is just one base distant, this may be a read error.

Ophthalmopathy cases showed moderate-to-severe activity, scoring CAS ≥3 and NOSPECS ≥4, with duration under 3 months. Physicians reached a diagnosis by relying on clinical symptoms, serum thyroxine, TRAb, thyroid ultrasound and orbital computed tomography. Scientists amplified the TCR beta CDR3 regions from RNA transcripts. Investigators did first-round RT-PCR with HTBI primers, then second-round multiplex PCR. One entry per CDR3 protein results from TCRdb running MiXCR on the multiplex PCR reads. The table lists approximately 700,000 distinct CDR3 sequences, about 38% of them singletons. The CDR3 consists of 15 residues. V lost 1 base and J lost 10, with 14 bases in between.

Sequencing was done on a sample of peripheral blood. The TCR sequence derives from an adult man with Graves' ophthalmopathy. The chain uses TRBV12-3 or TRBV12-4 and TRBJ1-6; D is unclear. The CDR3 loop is CASSLGTDVQSPLHF. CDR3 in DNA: TGTGCCAGCAGTTTAGGGACGGATGTCCAATCACCCCTCCACTTT.